The rows below give T cell receptor beta chains drawn from one sample of a study of shared clonotypes between healthy human individuals. The protocol was immunoSEQ multiplex PCR, while the TCRdb copy is restricted to in-frame clones and leaves out a portion. The table includes approximately 1,000,000 clones, 77% detected once. Sequenced sample: memory CD4+ T cells from PBMCs. These TCRs come from a man between 18 and 35 years old in good health. Some clones in this sample may be carry-over from other donors' samples. The CDR3 runs from the conserved cysteine through the conserved F or W. Each record gives: CDR3 DNA, CDR3 protein, J gene, D gene, clone size, V gene, CDR3 length. A D gene is named only where the DNA matches it firmly. The size field is filled for only some rows; it gives once, few, many or a size class.

cdr3_nt: TGTGCCAGCAGTTTGCACAGCCCAGTGAAAGAGCAGTACTTC; cdr3_aa: CASSLHSPVKEQYF; j_call: TRBJ2-7; d_call: NA; clone_size: NA; v_call: TRBV28; cdr3_length: 14
cdr3_nt: TGCGCCAGCAGCCGTGGAAGCAGCAGCACTGAAGCTTTCTTT; cdr3_aa: CASSRGSSSTEAFF; j_call: TRBJ1-1; d_call: NA; clone_size: NA; v_call: TRBV5-1; cdr3_length: 14
cdr3_nt: TGTGCCAGCTCTTTTAACAGGGTGGCCGGGGAGCTGTTTTTT; cdr3_aa: CASSFNRVAGELFF; j_call: TRBJ2-2; d_call: NA; clone_size: NA; v_call: TRBV27; cdr3_length: 14
cdr3_nt: TGTGCCAGCAGCTTAGTAACTAGCGGGAGGGCCGACGTTACGCAGTATTTT; cdr3_aa: CASSLVTSGRADVTQYF; j_call: TRBJ2-3; d_call: TRBD2; clone_size: NA; v_call: TRBV13; cdr3_length: 17
cdr3_nt: TGCGCCAGCAGCTTGGCCCCTTCTAACACTGAAGCTTTCTTT; cdr3_aa: CASSLAPSNTEAFF; j_call: TRBJ1-1; d_call: NA; clone_size: NA; v_call: TRBV5-1; cdr3_length: 14
cdr3_nt: TGTGCCAGCAGCTTGGTATCAGGGGGATCTGGAAACACCATATATTTT; cdr3_aa: CASSLVSGGSGNTIYF; j_call: TRBJ1-3; d_call: TRBD1; clone_size: NA; v_call: TRBV5-8; cdr3_length: 16
cdr3_nt: TGTGCCAGCAGCTTATTCGGAGGAGGGGTTGGCGAGCAGTACTTC; cdr3_aa: CASSLFGGGVGEQYF; j_call: TRBJ2-7; d_call: NA; clone_size: NA; v_call: TRBV7-3; cdr3_length: 15
cdr3_nt: TGTGCCAGCAGTTTAGGTTTAGGACAGCGCGGAAACACCATATATTTT; cdr3_aa: CASSLGLGQRGNTIYF; j_call: TRBJ1-3; d_call: NA; clone_size: once; v_call: TRBV28; cdr3_length: 16
cdr3_nt: TGTGCCAGCAGTACTCGGGACAGACGCAATCAGCCCCAGCATTTT; cdr3_aa: CASSTRDRRNQPQHF; j_call: TRBJ1-5; d_call: TRBD1; clone_size: NA; v_call: TRBV28; cdr3_length: 15
cdr3_nt: TGTGCCAGCAGTGAAGCGCTTCGAAATTACTTCGGCTACACCTTC; cdr3_aa: CASSEALRNYFGYTF; j_call: TRBJ1-2; d_call: NA; clone_size: few; v_call: TRBV2; cdr3_length: 15
cdr3_nt: TGTGCCAGCTCACCTTTGGGGGCGCAGTATGGCTACACCTTC; cdr3_aa: CASSPLGAQYGYTF; j_call: TRBJ1-2; d_call: NA; clone_size: NA; v_call: TRBV18; cdr3_length: 14
cdr3_nt: TGTGCCAGCAGCGTACCGGGACACGGGGGAGAGACCCAGTACTTC; cdr3_aa: CASSVPGHGGETQYF; j_call: TRBJ2-5; d_call: NA; clone_size: once; v_call: TRBV28; cdr3_length: 15
cdr3_nt: TGTGCCAGCAGCCCCCACGGGGGTAGCACTGAAGCTTTCTTT; cdr3_aa: CASSPHGGSTEAFF; j_call: TRBJ1-1; d_call: NA; clone_size: NA; v_call: TRBV5-5; cdr3_length: 14
cdr3_nt: TGCGCCAGCAGCATTGGGACGGCCTACGAGCAGTACTTC; cdr3_aa: CASSIGTAYEQYF; j_call: TRBJ2-7; d_call: NA; clone_size: NA; v_call: TRBV5-1; cdr3_length: 13